A selection of T cell receptor beta chains follows, all from one sample in a study of blood T cell repertoires in COVID-19. Here immunoSEQ multiplex PCR was the method, and the copy in TCRdb shows in-frame clones only, minus some. The table lists about 250,000 clones, roughly 80% of them singletons, with approximately 4.8% in the top ten. The sequenced sample consisted of peripheral blood. All receptors come from a middle-aged man with active or convalescent COVID-19. Both conserved end residues are part of each CDR3.

j_gene,v_gene,CDR3aa
TRBJ1-4,TRBV4-2,CASSQAGTNEKLFF
TRBJ2-3,TRBV7-9,CASSLGGLPSDTQYF
TRBJ1-1,TRBV25-1,CASFGQPNTEAFF
TRBJ1-1,TRBV15,CATSSGEQGRRTFF
TRBJ1-1,TRBV7-2,CASSYVGLGNTEAFF
TRBJ1-5,TRBV30,CAWSRTGGLSQPQHF
TRBJ2-7,TRBV27,CASSIQRDSYEQYF
TRBJ1-2,TRBV30,CAWSMWTGYTYTF
TRBJ1-2,TRBV5-4,CASSDGQRFYGYTF
TRBJ1-2,TRBV7-2,CASSAPLERGYTF
TRBJ2-3,TRBV5-1,CASSLSSGSTDTQYF
TRBJ2-2,TRBV7-8,CASSYVLAGGNTGELFF
TRBJ2-7,TRBV28,CASSLTAPIFYEQYF
TRBJ2-3,TRBV7-8,CASSPGGAGSTDTQYF
TRBJ1-6,TRBV7-9,CASSSSTGSRSPLHF
TRBJ2-7,TRBV5-1,CASSLRLAGAPQYF
TRBJ1-2,TRBV7-9,CASSLAAAGYGYTF
TRBJ2-3,TRBV6-2/TRBV6-3,CASSRGGRDTDTQYF
TRBJ2-6,TRBV15,CATSTGGTGANVLTF
TRBJ2-1,TRBV7-2,CASSLVGGQYNEQFF
TRBJ2-1,TRBV5-4,CASSPGTSGGAYNEQFF
TRBJ1-6,TRBV11-1,CASSLRSHNSPLHF
TRBJ1-5,TRBV6-2/TRBV6-3,CASSYTPIGQPQHF
TRBJ2-5,TRBV28,CASSFRSGAGTQYF
TRBJ2-7,TRBV3-1/TRBV3-2,CASSQMPGQRYEQYF
TRBJ2-7,TRBV11-1,CASSSDTAYYEQYF
TRBJ2-5,TRBV5-1,CASSIQGAVETQYF
TRBJ1-1,TRBV6-5,CASSYRSPGETEAFF
TRBJ1-3,TRBV3-1/TRBV3-2,CASSQVWGRSSGNTIYF
TRBJ1-6,TRBV6-2/TRBV6-3,CASSYGGVFNSPLHF
TRBJ2-1,TRBV2,CASSPLAGLGNEQFF
TRBJ1-1,TRBV9,CASSGDRMNTEAFF
TRBJ2-7,TRBV7-9,CASSPRDRVDKFHEQYF
TRBJ2-4,TRBV2,CASSNGQGAWGNIQYF
TRBJ2-5,TRBV7-3,CASSLSGTLRGPETQYF
TRBJ2-3,TRBV6-5,CASFYTDTQYF
TRBJ2-3,TRBV5-4,CASSLKSRTSTDTQYF
TRBJ1-1,TRBV5-5,CASSSGSLNTEAFF
TRBJ1-5,TRBV6-1,CASSEGQVHSNQPQHF
TRBJ1-2,TRBV7-2,CASTPAGHYGYTF
TRBJ1-3,TRBV2,CASSAGLSGNTIYF